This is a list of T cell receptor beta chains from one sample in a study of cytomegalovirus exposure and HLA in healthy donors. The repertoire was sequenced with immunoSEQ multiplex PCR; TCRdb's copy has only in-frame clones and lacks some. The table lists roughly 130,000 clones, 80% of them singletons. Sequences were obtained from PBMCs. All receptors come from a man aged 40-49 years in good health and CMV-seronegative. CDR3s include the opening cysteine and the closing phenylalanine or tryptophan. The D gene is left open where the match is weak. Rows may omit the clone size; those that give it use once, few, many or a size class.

CAWSVGGTGVHGYTF,TGTGCCTGGAGTGTAGGGGGGACAGGGGTACATGGCTACACCTTC,TRBJ1-2,15,few,TRBD1,TRBV30
CASAFSGTDTDTQYF,TGTGCCAGCGCCTTTAGCGGGACCGACACAGATACGCAGTATTTT,TRBJ2-3,15,-,TRBD2,TRBV2
CASKALQENTEAFF,TGTGCCAGCAAAGCCTTACAGGAGAACACTGAAGCTTTCTTT,TRBJ1-1,14,-,-,TRBV19
CASRGLGSSGNTIYF,TGTGCCAGCAGGGGACTCGGCAGCTCTGGAAACACCATATATTTT,TRBJ1-3,15,-,-,TRBV2
CASSAGSSGELFF,TGTGCCAGCTCAGCGGGGTCCTCCGGGGAGCTGTTTTTT,TRBJ2-2,13,-,-,TRBV18
CASIEQPGETQYF,TGTGCCAGCATCGAACAGCCAGGAGAGACCCAGTACTTC,TRBJ2-5,13,-,-,TRBV2
CASSSGQGYSYEQYF,TGCGCCAGCAGCTCCGGACAGGGGTATTCCTACGAGCAGTACTTC,TRBJ2-7,15,-,TRBD1,TRBV5-1
CASSFMRSGGSPLYEQYF,TGTGCCAGCAGTTTCATGCGTAGCGGGGGGTCTCCTCTCTACGAGCAGTACTTC,TRBJ2-7,18,once,TRBD2,TRBV28
CASSGLAGDLYEQYF,TGTGCCAGCAGTGGACTGGCGGGGGACCTCTACGAGCAGTACTTC,TRBJ2-7,15,-,TRBD2,TRBV2
CASSGTREGGEQFF,TGTGCCAGCAGTGGGACTAGGGAGGGGGGCGAGCAGTTCTTC,TRBJ2-1,14,-,TRBD2,TRBV5-4
CATVGGTNQPQHF,TGTGCCACCGTGGGCGGGACGAATCAGCCCCAGCATTTT,TRBJ1-5,13,-,-,TRBV10-3
CASSLRERETQYF,TGTGCCAGCAGTTTACGGGAACGAGAGACCCAGTACTTC,TRBJ2-5,13,once,-,TRBV27
CASSSPRGASYEQYF,TGTGCCAGCAGCTCACCGCGGGGGGCATCCTACGAGCAGTACTTC,TRBJ2-7,15,-,TRBD2,TRBV28
CASSALGGDTGELFF,TGTGCCAGCAGCGCGCTGGGGGGAGACACCGGGGAGCTGTTTTTT,TRBJ2-2,15,-,-,TRBV7-9
CASGPRGQGYEQYF,TGTGCCAGCGGGCCCCGTGGACAGGGTTACGAGCAGTACTTC,TRBJ2-7,14,once,TRBD1,TRBV7-8
CAWSVLYRGEHEQYF,TGTGCCTGGAGTGTACTGTACAGGGGCGAACACGAGCAGTACTTC,TRBJ2-7,15,-,TRBD1,TRBV30
CASRPYGNVEQYF,TGTGCCAGCAGACCGTACGGGAATGTCGAGCAGTACTTC,TRBJ2-7,13,-,-,TRBV5-4
CASSIGGRGQPQHF,TGTGCCAGTAGTATTGGAGGGCGAGGGCAGCCCCAGCATTTT,TRBJ1-5,14,-,-,TRBV19
CASSWTGIDGYTF,TGTGCCAGCAGCTGGACCGGGATTGATGGCTACACCTTC,TRBJ1-2,13,-,-,TRBV5-4
CAWSTRDRGREKLFF,TGTGCCTGGAGTACCCGGGACAGGGGGCGAGAAAAACTGTTTTTT,TRBJ1-4,15,-,TRBD1,TRBV30
CASSFNRAVTYF,TGTGCCAGCAGTTTTAACAGGGCGGTTACGTACTTC,TRBJ2-7,12,-,-,TRBV27
CATSREPSGASTDTQYF,TGTGCCACCAGCAGGGAACCTAGCGGTGCTAGCACAGATACGCAGTATTTT,TRBJ2-3,17,-,TRBD2,TRBV15
CASSWNQGNTEAFF,TGCGCCAGCAGCTGGAATCAGGGGAACACTGAAGCTTTCTTT,TRBJ1-1,14,-,-,TRBV5-1
CASSLPSIAYNEQFF,TGTGCCAGCAGTTTACCCTCTATTGCGTACAATGAGCAGTTCTTC,TRBJ2-1,15,-,-,TRBV28
CATREGGRRTDTQYF,TGTGCCACCAGAGAGGGAGGGAGGCGCACAGATACGCAGTATTTT,TRBJ2-3,15,-,TRBD2,TRBV7-2
CASSIHRGSYNEQFF,TGTGCCAGCAGTATTCACAGGGGATCCTACAATGAGCAGTTCTTC,TRBJ2-1,15,-,TRBD1,TRBV28
CAWRTTSGRSNTGELFF,TGTGCCTGGAGAACTACTAGCGGGAGGTCAAACACCGGGGAGCTGTTTTTT,TRBJ2-2,17,-,TRBD2,TRBV30
CASGGSITDTQYF,TGTGCCAGTGGGGGCTCGATCACAGATACGCAGTATTTT,TRBJ2-3,13,-,-,TRBV19
CSVVGGQGAYEQYF,TGCAGCGTTGTCGGCGGGCAGGGGGCATACGAGCAGTACTTC,TRBJ2-7,14,-,TRBD1,TRBV29-1
CASSLLGLNKETQYF,TGTGCCAGCAGTTTATTGGGCCTAAACAAAGAGACCCAGTACTTC,TRBJ2-5,15,-,-,TRBV28
CATSTRTGNTGELFF,TGTGCCACCAGCACAAGGACAGGGAACACCGGGGAGCTGTTTTTT,TRBJ2-2,15,-,TRBD1,TRBV15
CASSLQGTNTEAFF,TGTGCCAGCAGTTTACAGGGGACCAACACTGAAGCTTTCTTT,TRBJ1-1,14,-,-,TRBV27
CASRDYRGQETQYF,TGTGCCAGCAGAGATTACAGGGGGCAGGAGACCCAGTACTTC,TRBJ2-5,14,-,TRBD1,TRBV27
CASSPGTSGSEQFF,TGTGCCAGCAGCCCCGGGACTAGCGGGAGCGAGCAGTTCTTC,TRBJ2-1,14,-,TRBD2,TRBV7-3
CASSLIPGTGGADTQYF,TGCGCCAGCAGTTTGATACCCGGGACAGGGGGCGCAGATACGCAGTATTTT,TRBJ2-3,17,-,TRBD1,TRBV5-1
CASSSRDRADEQYF,TGTGCCAGTAGCAGCCGGGACAGGGCGGACGAGCAGTACTTC,TRBJ2-7,14,-,TRBD1,TRBV19
CASDRSGGAGEQYF,TGTGCCAGCGACCGAAGCGGGGGGGCTGGCGAGCAGTACTTC,TRBJ2-7,14,-,TRBD2,TRBV7-2
CASSGQGGTKETQYF,TGTGCCAGCAGCGGGCAGGGGGGAACAAAAGAGACCCAGTACTTC,TRBJ2-5,15,-,-,TRBV2
CASSLGQVRTDTQYF,TGCGCCAGCAGCTTAGGACAGGTTCGCACAGATACGCAGTATTTT,TRBJ2-3,15,-,TRBD1,TRBV5-1
CASSITGTGEKLFF,TGTGCCAGCAGCATCACCGGGACAGGGGAAAAACTGTTTTTT,TRBJ1-4,14,-,TRBD1,TRBV5-4